This TCR beta chain originates from a study of blood T cell repertoires in COVID-19. For the study at large: Some COVID-19 samples were acute and others convalescent; all came from the United States, Italy and Spain. Sample material is recorded as cDNA or gDNA derived from T cells, B-cell-depleted T cells, or PBMCs.

For this clone: One end of the junction is discordant with germline, which a read error may explain.

The CDR3 sequence is 12 residues long. Germline CDR1 is MGHRA and CDR2 is YSYEKL. Methods used by the authors: Cell counts per sample came from amplifying reference gene primers. Generated by immunoSEQ multiplex PCR, the TCRdb table keeps only in-frame clones and is missing some. Clone size and V and J calls were adopted from that table, with D and trimming inferred from the DNA. The table lists approximately 300,000 clones, more than 80% of them singletons. The chain couples TRBV4-1 to TRBJ1-4; 7 positions agree with TRBD1. The TCR originated in a young man who had recovered from COVID-19. The sample was peripheral blood. CDR3 DNA: TGCGCCAGCAGCCACGAGAACCGGGACAGAACTTTT. Amino acid sequence: CASSHENRDRTF.